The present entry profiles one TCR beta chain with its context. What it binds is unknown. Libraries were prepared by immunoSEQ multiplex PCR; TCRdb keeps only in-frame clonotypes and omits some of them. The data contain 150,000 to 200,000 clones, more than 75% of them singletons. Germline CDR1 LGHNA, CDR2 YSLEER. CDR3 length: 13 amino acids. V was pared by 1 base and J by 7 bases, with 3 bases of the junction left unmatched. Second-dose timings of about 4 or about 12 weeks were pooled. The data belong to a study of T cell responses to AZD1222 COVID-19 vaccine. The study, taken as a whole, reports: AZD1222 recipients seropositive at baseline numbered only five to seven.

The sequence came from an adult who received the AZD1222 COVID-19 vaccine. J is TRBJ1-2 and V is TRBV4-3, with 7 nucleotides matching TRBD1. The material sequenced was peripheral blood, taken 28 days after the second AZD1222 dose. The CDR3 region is CASSQVGGRGYTF. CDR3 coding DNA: TGCGCCAGCAGCCAAGTAGGGGGCCGTGGCTACACCTTC.